This is a list of T cell receptor beta chains from one sample in a study of blood T cell repertoires in COVID-19. Assay: immunoSEQ multiplex PCR; the TCRdb copy retains only in-frame clones and omits some. The top ten clones hold over 10% of a sample with about 94,000 clones, 85% to 90% of them seen once. The sample comprised peripheral blood. These receptors originate from a woman between 55 and 75 years old in a cohort sampled during active or convalescent COVID-19. Each CDR3 is given with its conserved first and last residue. D genes are given only for firm matches. Size values are once, few and many counts, or a class for expanded clones, and some rows have none.

j_call: TRBJ1-5; clone_size: -; v_call: TRBV3-1/TRBV3-2; d_call: -; cdr3_nt: TGTGCCAGCAGCCAAGGTCGGGGGAACAATCAGCCCCAGCATTTT; cdr3_aa: CASSQGRGNNQPQHF
j_call: TRBJ2-3; clone_size: -; v_call: TRBV3-1/TRBV3-2; d_call: -; cdr3_nt: TGTGCCAGCAGCCAAGATCGGGGACACTCACCCACAGATACGCAGTATTTT; cdr3_aa: CASSQDRGHSPTDTQYF
j_call: TRBJ1-2; clone_size: -; v_call: TRBV29-1; d_call: -; cdr3_nt: TGCAGCGTTCAGCTAGTCCGGGAGGCGTATATTGGGGGCTACACCTTC; cdr3_aa: CSVQLVREAYIGGYTF
j_call: TRBJ1-2; clone_size: -; v_call: TRBV25-1; d_call: -; cdr3_nt: TGTGCCAGCAGTGAATCGGCAGGGTCAGACTACACCTTC; cdr3_aa: CASSESAGSDYTF
j_call: TRBJ2-5; clone_size: -; v_call: TRBV18; d_call: -; cdr3_nt: TGTGCCAGCTCGGGGAGGGAGACCCAGTACTTC; cdr3_aa: CASSGRETQYF
j_call: TRBJ2-7; clone_size: -; v_call: TRBV7-9; d_call: TRBD1; cdr3_nt: TGTGCCAGCACCTTTTTTGGCGGACAGGAGAGCTACGAGCAGTACTTC; cdr3_aa: CASTFFGGQESYEQYF
j_call: TRBJ2-1; clone_size: -; v_call: TRBV28; d_call: TRBD2; cdr3_nt: TGTGCCAGCAGTTCCGGGACTAGCGGGAGACACTCCTACAATGAGCAGTTCTTC; cdr3_aa: CASSSGTSGRHSYNEQFF
j_call: TRBJ1-2; clone_size: -; v_call: TRBV28; d_call: TRBD1; cdr3_nt: TGTGCCAGCAGTTCGGGGCAGGGGGCGCCTAACTATGGCTACACCTTC; cdr3_aa: CASSSGQGAPNYGYTF
j_call: TRBJ2-1; clone_size: -; v_call: TRBV29-1; d_call: TRBD1; cdr3_nt: TGCAGCTTTGATAACCCGGGACAGGGCAATGAGCAGTTCTTC; cdr3_aa: CSFDNPGQGNEQFF
j_call: TRBJ2-3; clone_size: -; v_call: TRBV5-8; d_call: TRBD2; cdr3_nt: TGTGCCAGCAGCTTGGAGGTCGGACTAGCGGGAGTAATGTGGACAGATACGCAGTATTTT; cdr3_aa: CASSLEVGLAGVMWTDTQYF
j_call: TRBJ1-1; clone_size: -; v_call: TRBV15; d_call: -; cdr3_nt: TGTGCCACCAGCTGGGGGAGGATAAACACTGAAGCTTTCTTT; cdr3_aa: CATSWGRINTEAFF
j_call: TRBJ1-1; clone_size: -; v_call: TRBV18; d_call: -; cdr3_nt: TGTGCCAGCTCACCCCGAGGGAACATGAACACTGAAGCTTTCTTT; cdr3_aa: CASSPRGNMNTEAFF
j_call: TRBJ1-2; clone_size: -; v_call: TRBV14; d_call: -; cdr3_nt: TGTGCCAGCAGCCCGTCCGGGACTTATCATTATGGCTACACCTTC; cdr3_aa: CASSPSGTYHYGYTF
j_call: TRBJ1-2; clone_size: -; v_call: TRBV6-5; d_call: TRBD1; cdr3_nt: TGTGCCAGCAGACCCCCGGGACAGGGGCACTATGGCTACACCTTC; cdr3_aa: CASRPPGQGHYGYTF
j_call: TRBJ1-2; clone_size: -; v_call: TRBV24-1; d_call: -; cdr3_nt: TGTGCCACCAGTGGAGGCGGGGTGTTAAACTATGGCTACACCTTC; cdr3_aa: CATSGGGVLNYGYTF
j_call: TRBJ1-2; clone_size: once; v_call: TRBV10-1; d_call: TRBD1; cdr3_nt: TGCGCCAGCAGTGAGTCCCTCCGGGACAGGGTATCACAGCTCAACTATGGCTACACCTTC; cdr3_aa: CASSESLRDRVSQLNYGYTF
j_call: TRBJ1-2; clone_size: -; v_call: TRBV10-3; d_call: -; cdr3_nt: TGTGCCATCACCAGGGCCAGGGAATATGGCTACACCTTC; cdr3_aa: CAITRAREYGYTF